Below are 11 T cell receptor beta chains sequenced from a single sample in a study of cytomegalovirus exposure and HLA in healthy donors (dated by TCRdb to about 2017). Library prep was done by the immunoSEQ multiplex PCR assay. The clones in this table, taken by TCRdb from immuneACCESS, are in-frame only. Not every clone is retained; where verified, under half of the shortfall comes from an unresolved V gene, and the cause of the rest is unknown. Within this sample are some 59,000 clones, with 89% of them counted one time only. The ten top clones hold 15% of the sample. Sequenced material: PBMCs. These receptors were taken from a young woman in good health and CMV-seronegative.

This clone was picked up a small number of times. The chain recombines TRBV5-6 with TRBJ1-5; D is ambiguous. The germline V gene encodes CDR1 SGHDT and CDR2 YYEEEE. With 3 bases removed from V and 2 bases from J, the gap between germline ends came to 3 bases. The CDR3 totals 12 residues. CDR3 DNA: TGTGCCAGCAGCTCTGGCAATCAGCCCCAGCATTTT. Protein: CASSSGNQPQHF.

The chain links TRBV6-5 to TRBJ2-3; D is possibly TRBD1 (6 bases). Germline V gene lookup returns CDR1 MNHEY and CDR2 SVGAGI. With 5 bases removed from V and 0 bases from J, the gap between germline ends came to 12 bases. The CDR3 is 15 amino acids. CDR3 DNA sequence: TGTGCCAGCAGTCCCGGGACATCTAGCACAGATACGCAGTATTTT. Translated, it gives CASSPGTSSTDTQYF.

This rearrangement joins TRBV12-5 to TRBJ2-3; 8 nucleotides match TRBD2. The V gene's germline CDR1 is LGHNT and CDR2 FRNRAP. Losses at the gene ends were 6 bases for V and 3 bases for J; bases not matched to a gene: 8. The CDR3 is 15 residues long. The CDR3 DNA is TGTGCTAGTGGGGACGGGAGGGCCCTAACAGATACGCAGTATTTT. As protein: CASGDGRALTDTQYF.

The CDR3 bases are TGCGCCAGCAGCTTCGGGCAGGGGCCATATGGCTACACCTTC. This translates into CASSFGQGPYGYTF. V and J are TRBV5-1 and TRBJ1-2; TRBD1 might be the D (6 bases). The CDR3 loop spans 14 amino acids. CDR1 and CDR2 (germline): SGHRS, YFSETQ. V lost 2 bases and J 5 bases, leaving 13 bases between the germline ends.

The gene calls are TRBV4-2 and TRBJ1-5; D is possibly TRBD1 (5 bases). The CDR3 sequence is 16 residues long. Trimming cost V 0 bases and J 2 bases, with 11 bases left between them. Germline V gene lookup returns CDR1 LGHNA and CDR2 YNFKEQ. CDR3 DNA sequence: TGTGCCAGCAGCCAAGACCCAGGGTACGGCAATCAGCCCCAGCATTTT. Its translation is CASSQDPGYGNQPQHF.

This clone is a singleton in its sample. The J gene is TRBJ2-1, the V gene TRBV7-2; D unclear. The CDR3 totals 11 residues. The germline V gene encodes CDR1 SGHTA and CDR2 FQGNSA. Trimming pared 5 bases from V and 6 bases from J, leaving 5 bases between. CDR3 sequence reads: CASSLFNEQFF. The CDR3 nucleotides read TGTGCCAGCAGCCTCTTCAATGAGCAGTTCTTC.

The CDR3 protein is CASSSRGGLPWNEQFF. The CDR3 region has the DNA TGTGCCAGCAGCTCGCGGGGGGGGCTCCCTTGGAATGAGCAGTTCTTC. The chain uses TRBV11-2 and TRBJ2-1, with 9 bases lining up with TRBD2. This CDR3 contains 16 residues. The J segment lost 7 bases and the V segment lost 4 bases, leaving 11 bases of the junction unmatched. The germline V gene has CDR1 SGHAT and CDR2 FQNNGV.

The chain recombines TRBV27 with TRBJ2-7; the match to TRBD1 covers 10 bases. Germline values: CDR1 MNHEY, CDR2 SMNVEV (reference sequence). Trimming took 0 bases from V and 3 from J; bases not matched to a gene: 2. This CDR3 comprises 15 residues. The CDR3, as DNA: TGTGCCAGCAGTTTATCGGGACAGGGGTACTACGAGCAGTACTTC. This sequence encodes CASSLSGQGYYEQYF.

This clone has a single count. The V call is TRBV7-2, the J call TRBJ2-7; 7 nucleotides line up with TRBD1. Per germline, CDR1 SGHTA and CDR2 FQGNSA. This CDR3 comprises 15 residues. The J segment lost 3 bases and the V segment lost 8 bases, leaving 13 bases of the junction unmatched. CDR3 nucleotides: TGTGCCAGCGCCCAGGGAAGGGGGCATGGCTACGAGCAGTACTTC. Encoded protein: CASAQGRGHGYEQYF.

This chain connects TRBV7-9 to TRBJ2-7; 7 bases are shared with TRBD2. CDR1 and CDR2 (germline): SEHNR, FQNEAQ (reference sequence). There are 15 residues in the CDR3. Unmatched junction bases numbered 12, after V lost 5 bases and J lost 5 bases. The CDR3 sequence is CASSITRAGGNEQYF. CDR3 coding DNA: TGTGCCAGCAGCATCACACGGGCCGGGGGGAACGAGCAGTACTTC.

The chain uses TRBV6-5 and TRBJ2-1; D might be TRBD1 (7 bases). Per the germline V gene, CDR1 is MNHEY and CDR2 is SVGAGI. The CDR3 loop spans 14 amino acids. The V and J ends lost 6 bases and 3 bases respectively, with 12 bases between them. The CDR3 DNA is TGTGCCAGCAGCTGGGGGGACAGCTACAATGAGCAGTTCTTC. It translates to CASSWGDSYNEQFF.